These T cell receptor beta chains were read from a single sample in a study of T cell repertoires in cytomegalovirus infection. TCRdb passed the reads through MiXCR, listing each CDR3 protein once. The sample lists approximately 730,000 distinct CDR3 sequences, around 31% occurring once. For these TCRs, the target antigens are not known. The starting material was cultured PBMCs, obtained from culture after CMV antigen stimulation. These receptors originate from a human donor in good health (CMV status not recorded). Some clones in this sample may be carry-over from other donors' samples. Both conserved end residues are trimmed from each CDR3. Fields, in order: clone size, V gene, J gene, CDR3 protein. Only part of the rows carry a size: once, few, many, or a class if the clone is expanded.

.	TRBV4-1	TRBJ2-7	ASSHRQGSYEQY
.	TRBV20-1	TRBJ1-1	SAVRSLNTEAF
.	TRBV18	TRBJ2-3	ASSPPGTVFTDTQY
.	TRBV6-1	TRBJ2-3	ASIGSRPGYPDTQY
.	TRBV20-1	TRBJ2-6	SPLVFSGVSGANVLT
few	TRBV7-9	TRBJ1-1	ASSPGTGGLNTEAF
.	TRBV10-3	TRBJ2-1	AIRYGTGDGNEQF
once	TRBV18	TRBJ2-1	ASSPETYNEQF
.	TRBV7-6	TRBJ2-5	ASGRGADQETQY
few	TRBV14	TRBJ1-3	ASSLTQGRSSGNTIY
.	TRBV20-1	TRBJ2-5	SANGGVGETQY
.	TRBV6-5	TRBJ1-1	ASRQGVGSEAF
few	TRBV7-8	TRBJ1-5	ASSTGKYSNQPQH
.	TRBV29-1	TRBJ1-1	SVEDRTLTEAF
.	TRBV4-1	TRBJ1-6	ASSRRTGGYNSPLH
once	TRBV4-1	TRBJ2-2	ASSPLGRGELF
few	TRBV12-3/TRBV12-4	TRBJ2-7	ASTAHEQY
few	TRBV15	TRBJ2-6	ATSRRGSGANVLT